These 4 T cell receptor beta chains share one sample of origin, sequenced in a study of T-cell memory formation after mild COVID-19. A single record per CDR3 protein comes from TCRdb applying MiXCR to the 5' RACE reads. The table shows approximately 250,000 distinct CDR3 sequences, with over 15% occurring only once. The specimen was PBMCs or a T cell subset sorted from them (not recorded which). The receptors come from an adult woman who had mild COVID-19 (a few samples of this study predate the infection). Cell type and time point are not known.

This clonotype was counted between two and nine times. This chain uses TRBV15 with TRBJ2-1; TRBD2 might be the D (6 bases). The germline V and J ends were trimmed by 8 bases and 7 bases, with 15 bases remaining between them. The CDR3 consists of 13 residues. Looked up from germline, CDR1 is LNHNV and CDR2 is YYDKDF (reference sequence). In DNA form, the CDR3 reads TGTGCCACCTCTAGCGTAGAGGGGAATGAGCAGTTCTTC. Amino acid sequence: CATSSVEGNEQFF.

Only a few counts were recorded for this clonotype. The V gene is TRBV12-3 or TRBV12-4, the J gene TRBJ2-1, with 7 bases fitting TRBD1. CDR3 length: 17 residues. Trimming removed 6 bases from V and 0 bases from J; junction bases left unmatched: 11. The CDR3, as DNA: TGTGCCAGCAGGGACAGGCGCGCGGGTAGCTCCTACAATGAGCAGTTCTTC. Its protein is CASRDRRAGSSYNEQFF.

The chain uses TRBV7-9 and TRBJ2-2; TRBD1 matches 7 bases. This CDR3 is 16 amino acids long. Germline V gene lookup returns CDR1 SEHNR and CDR2 FQNEAQ (reference sequence). The V and J ends lost 2 bases and 1 base, in that order; junction bases with no gene match: 4. The CDR3: CASSLKGALNTGELFF. The CDR3, as DNA: TGTGCCAGCAGCTTAAAGGGGGCATTGAACACCGGGGAGCTGTTTTTT.

This clonotype has a handful of counts. The chain is built from TRBV29-1 and TRBJ2-4; D might be TRBD2 (5 bases). Looked up from germline, CDR1 is SQVTM and CDR2 is ANQGSEA. V was cut by 3 bases and J by 2 bases, with 14 bases left in between. The CDR3 totals 15 residues. CDR3 amino acids: CSVEPARGPKNIQYF. The DNA of the CDR3 is TGCAGCGTTGAGCCAGCGCGCGGGCCCAAAAACATTCAGTACTTC.